The 28 T cell receptor beta chains in this list originate from one sample, sequenced in a study of CD8+CD57+ T cells in acquired aplastic anemia. The TCR beta profiling, which covered VDJ combination and CDR3 sequence, was carried out using genomic DNA as the template. TCRdb analysed the reads with MiXCR anew, one entry per CDR3 protein. The table has around 200,000 distinct CDR3 sequences, 65% seen once; the top ten hold about 60%. For sequencing, patients were chosen who had shown expansion of CD8+CD57+ cells by flow cytometry. The sequencing sample was made of sorted CD4+, CD8+, or CD8+CD57+ T cells (not recorded which) from PBMCs. These receptors were collected from a human donor with aplastic anemia.

This clonotype was picked up many times. The gene calls are TRBV4-1 and TRBJ2-3; 7 bases match TRBD2. Germline assignment: CDR1 MGHRA and CDR2 YSYEKL. The trim removed 1 base at V and 1 base at J, leaving 2 bases unmatched. The CDR3 spans 15 residues. The CDR3 region has the DNA TGCGCCAGCAGCCAAGTCCTAGCGGGCACAGATACGCAGTATTTT. This translates into CASSQVLAGTDTQYF.

The J gene is TRBJ2-3, the V gene TRBV15; 13 bases fit TRBD2. This CDR3 region has 18 residues. Germline V gene sequence: CDR1 LNHNV, CDR2 YYDKDF (reference sequence). Trimming at V came to 4 bases and at J to 0 bases, leaving 7 bases not matched to a gene. CDR3 in DNA: TGTGCCACCAGCAAAGGACTAGCGGGGGCGGCAAGCACAGATACGCAGTATTTT. This translates into CATSKGLAGAASTDTQYF.

The rearrangement uses TRBV20-1 and TRBJ2-1, with 9 bases fitting TRBD1. The assigned J gene may be wrong: the sequence end matches TRBJ2-5 better. The CDR3 extends over 12 amino acids. The germline V gene encodes CDR1 DFQATT and CDR2 SNEGSKA (reference sequence). CDR3 region: CSAGTGRETQYF. The CDR3 DNA follows: TGCAGTGCCGGGACAGGGCGGGAGACCCAGTACTTC.

The V gene is TRBV2, the J gene TRBJ2-7; possibly TRBD1 or TRBD2 for D (5 bases each). Per the germline V gene, CDR1 is SNHLY and CDR2 is FYNNEI. V lost 6 bases and J 5 bases, leaving 11 bases between the germline ends. The CDR3 runs to 12 residues. The CDR3 is CASSAGTHEQYF. CDR3 coding DNA: TGTGCCAGCAGCGCTGGGACCCACGAGCAGTACTTC. The full variable domain, with the rest looked up from reference TRBV2 and TRBJ2-7, is EPEVTQTPSHQVTQMGQEVILRCVPISNHLYFYWYRQILGQKVEFLVSFYNNEISEKSEIFDDQFSVERPDGSNFTLKIRSTKLEDSAMYFCASSAGTHEQYFGPGTRLTVT.

This chain uses TRBV2 with TRBJ1-1; TRBD1 might be the D (5 bases). The CDR3 has 11 amino acids. V was pared by 10 bases and J by 5 bases, with 11 bases between. Looked up from germline, CDR1 is SNHLY and CDR2 is FYNNEI. The CDR3 spells CATLGVTEAFF. The CDR3, as DNA: TGTGCCACATTGGGGGTTACTGAAGCTTTCTTT.

J is TRBJ2-6 and V is TRBV15, with 7 bases matching TRBD1. This CDR3 region has 17 residues. Germline V gene lookup returns CDR1 LNHNV and CDR2 YYDKDF (reference sequence). With V trimmed by 2 bases and J by 4 bases, 8 bases remained unmatched. The CDR3 nucleotides read TGTGCCACCAGCAGACCATTTCCGGGACAGGGGGCCAACGTCCTGACTTTC. It is translated as CATSRPFPGQGANVLTF.

This clonotype has more than one count but fewer than ten. The genes are TRBV7-8 and TRBJ1-2; 8 bases agree with TRBD1. The CDR3 covers 17 residues. Germline loops: CDR1 SGHVS, CDR2 FQNEAQ. V shed 2 bases, J shed 4 bases, and the junction held 12 bases outside the gene matches. This CDR3 reads CASSLSSRQGSSYGYTF. The CDR3 nucleotides read TGTGCCAGCAGCTTATCTAGCAGACAGGGGTCATCCTATGGCTACACCTTC.

This clonotype was counted only a few times. The J gene is TRBJ1-1, the V gene TRBV7-6; D uncertain. The CDR3 extends over 13 amino acids. In germline, CDR1 is SGHVS, CDR2 FNYEAQ. The germline V and J ends were trimmed by 1 base and 1 base, with 4 bases remaining between them. The CDR3: CASSLGKNTEAFF. The CDR3 coding sequence is TGTGCCAGCAGCTTAGGCAAGAACACTGAAGCTTTCTTT.

This clonotype has a single count. The chain links TRBV20-1 to TRBJ2-7, with D possibly matching TRBD1 (6 bases). The V and J ends lost 1 base and 3 bases respectively, with 10 bases between them. The CDR3 covers 13 residues. Per the germline V gene, CDR1 is DFQATT and CDR2 is SNEGSKA (reference sequence). This CDR3 is CSARGRTVYEQYF. The CDR3 DNA sequence: TGCAGTGCTAGAGGAAGGACAGTCTACGAGCAGTACTTC.

This sequence joins TRBV11-2 and TRBJ1-1; 8 bases fit TRBD1. This CDR3 is built from 12 residues. Per germline, CDR1 SGHAT and CDR2 FQNNGV. After removal of 1 base from V and 12 bases from J, the junction contained 4 bases not matched to a gene. The CDR3 loop is CASSLVDRGSFF. The CDR3 DNA follows: TGTGCCAGCAGCTTAGTTGACAGGGGTTCTTTCTTT. The whole variable domain, remainder taken from reference TRBV11-2 and TRBJ1-1, is EAGVAQSPRYKIIEKRQSVAFWCNPISGHATLYWYQQILGQGPKLLIQFQNNGVVDDSQLPKDRFSAERLKGVDSTLKIQPAKLEDSAVYLCASSLVDRGSFFGQGTRLTVV.

This rearrangement joins TRBV20-1 to TRBJ2-3; 11 nucleotides match TRBD2. V lost 7 bases and J lost 3; bases outside the gene matches: 15. The CDR3 has 17 residues. CDR1 DFQATT and CDR2 SNEGSKA come from the germline V gene (reference sequence). The CDR3: CSVYSPGSSGGTDTQYF. For the CDR3, the DNA is TGCAGTGTTTATAGTCCAGGGTCTAGCGGGGGGACAGATACGCAGTATTTT.

The chain has TRBV19 and TRBJ1-2; D is ambiguous. With 7 bases removed from V and 6 bases from J, the gap between germline ends came to 12 bases. Germline V gene data show CDR1 as LNHDA and CDR2 as SQIVND (reference sequence). This CDR3 has 12 amino acids. In DNA, the CDR3 is TGTGCCAGTAAGACACCGCGGCATGGCTACACCTTC. Its translation: CASKTPRHGYTF.

The CDR3 spells CASSRGVHGYTF. CDR3 sequence (DNA): TGTGCCAGCAGCCGGGGGGTTCATGGCTACACCTTC. The V call is TRBV6-5, the J call TRBJ1-2; D is possibly TRBD1 (5 bases). Germline values: CDR1 MNHEY, CDR2 SVGAGI. The CDR3 covers 12 residues. The V gene lost 6 bases and the J gene lost 6 bases, with 11 bases spanning the gap.

This clonotype has just a few counts. The V gene is TRBV19, the J gene TRBJ1-1; D is possibly TRBD1 (5 bases). Trimming stripped 5 bases from V and 2 bases from J, with 15 bases between. CDR1 is LNHDA and CDR2 is SQIVND in the germline V gene (reference sequence). This CDR3 comprises 15 residues. The CDR3 DNA is TGTGCCAGTAGTCCCTCGGGGGGACCAAACACTGAAGCTTTCTTT. Translated, it gives CASSPSGGPNTEAFF. Together with reference TRBV19 and TRBJ1-1, the CDR3 gives the full variable domain: DGGITQSPKYLFRKEGQNVTLSCEQNLNHDAMYWYRQDPGQGLRLIYYSQIVNDFQKGDIAEGYSVSREKKESFPLTVTSAQKNPTAFYLCASSPSGGPNTEAFFGQGTRLTVV.

This clonotype has more than one count but fewer than ten. This chain joins TRBV20-1 and TRBJ1-1; no definite D call. V lost 2 bases, J lost 1 base, and 5 bases lay in between. The CDR3 runs to 12 residues. Germline V gives CDR1 DFQATT, CDR2 SNEGSKA (reference sequence). The CDR3 bases are TGCAGTGCTAGACCCCAGAACACTGAAGCTTTCTTT. It translates to CSARPQNTEAFF.

The chain carries TRBV2 and TRBJ2-7; unclear D gene. The germline V and J ends were trimmed by 3 bases and 7 bases, with 10 bases remaining between them. Germline V lookup: CDR1 SNHLY, CDR2 FYNNEI. This CDR3 contains 12 residues. The DNA of the CDR3 is TGTGCCAGCAGTGACGACCGCAGGGAGCAGTACTTC. Protein: CASSDDRREQYF.

This clonotype has ten or more counts. This sequence joins TRBV11-2 and TRBJ2-3, with 8 positions matching TRBD1. With V trimmed by 1 base and J by 5 bases, 17 bases remained unmatched. Germline V gives CDR1 SGHAT, CDR2 FQNNGV. The CDR3 consists of 19 residues. CDR3: CASSLGGPAGGLGGDTQYF. The DNA for the CDR3 is TGTGCCAGCAGCTTAGGCGGGCCCGCAGGGGGCTTGGGGGGAGATACGCAGTATTTT.

The chain is built from TRBV5-1 and TRBJ2-3, with a weak D call TRBD2 (6 bases). The CDR3 has 15 residues. The germline V gene encodes CDR1 SGHRS and CDR2 YFSETQ. V lost 0 bases and J lost 3, with 11 bases in between. CDR3 loop: CASSLGGLVTDTQYF. CDR3 nucleotide sequence: TGCGCCAGCAGCTTGGGGGGACTTGTAACAGATACGCAGTATTTT. The complete variable domain, with remaining parts taken from reference TRBV5-1 and TRBJ2-3, reads KAGVTQTPRYLIKTRGQQVTLSCSPISGHRSVSWYQQTPGQGLQFLFEYFSETQRNKGNFPGRFSGRQFSNSRSEMNVSTLELGDSALYLCASSLGGLVTDTQYFGPGTRLTVL.

The chain employs TRBV5-1 and TRBJ1-5; D perhaps matches TRBD1 (5 bases). The V end was cut by 0 bases, the J end by 3 bases, with 7 bases between. CDR1 is SGHRS, CDR2 YFSETQ, per germline. CDR3 length equals 14 residues. Here the CDR3 DNA reads TGCGCCAGCAGCTTGGAGGGGCCCAATCAGCCCCAGCATTTT. It codes for CASSLEGPNQPQHF.

The CDR3 nucleotides are TGTGCCACTCACCCAGGAAATAGCAATCAGCCCCAGCATTTT. Translating gives CATHPGNSNQPQHF. The rearrangement joins TRBV24-1 to TRBJ1-5; D is unresolved. Germline V gene lookup returns CDR1 KGHDR and CDR2 SFDVKD. This CDR3 is 14 amino acids long. With 10 bases removed from V and 0 bases from J, the gap between germline ends came to 12 bases.

This rearrangement joins TRBV9 to TRBJ1-2; 9 nucleotides line up with TRBD1. Germline CDR1 SGDLS, CDR2 YYNGEE. This CDR3 spans 15 amino acids. V was clipped by 0 bases and J by 6 bases; unmatched bases: 6. This chain's CDR3 is CASSVGQGEFDGYTF. In nucleotides, the CDR3 is TGTGCCAGCAGCGTAGGACAGGGGGAATTCGATGGCTACACCTTC.

This clonotype was detected many times. This chain uses TRBV2 with TRBJ2-6; D is uncertain. The CDR3 extends over 15 amino acids. Deletions cut 5 bases from V and 0 bases from J, with 8 bases between. Germline lookup yields CDR1 SNHLY and CDR2 FYNNEI. The CDR3 sequence is CASSLQLSGANVLTF. In nucleotides, the CDR3 is TGTGCCAGCAGTCTACAGCTCTCTGGGGCCAACGTCCTGACTTTC. Using reference TRBV2 and TRBJ2-6 for the parts outside the CDR3, the full variable domain is EPEVTQTPSHQVTQMGQEVILRCVPISNHLYFYWYRQILGQKVEFLVSFYNNEISEKSEIFDDQFSVERPDGSNFTLKIRSTKLEDSAMYFCASSLQLSGANVLTFGAGSRLTVL.

This clonotype was counted many times. V gene TRBV6-6 combines with J gene TRBJ1-6, with 7 bases aligning to TRBD1. Germline CDR1 reads MNHNY; CDR2 reads SVGAGI (reference sequence). With V trimmed by 6 bases and J by 6 bases, 8 bases remained unmatched. The CDR3 totals 15 residues. The CDR3 region is CASSDRDDGNSPLHF. The DNA for the CDR3 is TGTGCCAGCAGCGACAGGGATGATGGTAATTCACCCCTCCACTTT.

V and J are TRBV24-1 and TRBJ2-4; the match to TRBD1 covers 7 bases. J gave up 5 bases and V 10 bases, and 7 bases lay outside the gene matches. CDR1 and CDR2 from the germline V gene are KGHDR and SFDVKD. This CDR3 contains 13 residues. The CDR3 DNA follows: TGTGCCACGGCGACAGGGAATCAAAACATTCAGTACTTC. It encodes CATATGNQNIQYF.

This clonotype was seen only a few times. The chain carries TRBV7-2 and TRBJ1-6, with TRBD1 as a possible D gene (5 bases). Germline V gene lookup returns CDR1 SGHTA and CDR2 FQGNSA. The CDR3 loop spans 14 amino acids. Between the trimmed V and J ends, which lost 2 bases and 8 bases, there was a span of 10 bases. This CDR3 is CASSLLGVDSPLHF. CDR3 DNA: TGTGCCAGCAGCTTATTAGGGGTTGATTCACCCCTCCACTTT.

The chain employs TRBV2 and TRBJ2-3; a weak D match, TRBD2 (6 bases). The length of the CDR3 is 13 residues. The ends were cut back, 7 bases at V and 0 bases at J, with 8 bases in the middle. CDR1 is SNHLY, CDR2 FYNNEI, per germline. In DNA, the CDR3 is TGTGCCAGCACGGGACTCAGCACAGATACGCAGTATTTT. Its protein product is CASTGLSTDTQYF.

The chain carries TRBV10-3 and TRBJ2-5; D remains ambiguous. V was trimmed by 8 bases and J by 5 bases, leaving 6 bases between them. The germline V gene has CDR1 ENHRY and CDR2 SYGVKD. This CDR3 contains 10 residues. The CDR3 DNA reads TGTGCCATCGGCCTGGAGACCCAGTACTTC. This encodes CAIGLETQYF.

This chain connects TRBV7-3 to TRBJ2-3; 8 nucleotides align to TRBD1. Trimming removed 3 bases from V and 5 bases from J; junction bases left unmatched: 7. The CDR3 runs to 15 residues. Per germline, CDR1 SGHTA and CDR2 FQGTGA. The DNA of the CDR3 is TGTGCCAGCAGCTTGGCAGGGGGCCGGGGAGATACGCAGTATTTT. Its protein is CASSLAGGRGDTQYF.